This TCR beta chain was retrieved from a study of blood T cell repertoires in COVID-19. Study-level background: Specimens from acute and convalescent COVID-19 originated in the United States, Italy and Spain. PBMCs, B-cell-depleted T cells, or T cells were the source of the cDNA or gDNA that made up the material.

Study processing details: Estimated nucleated cell counts came from reference gene primer amplification. The method was immunoSEQ multiplex PCR; TCRdb's version includes in-frame clones alone and lacks a portion of them. The DNA gave D and trimming, while V, J and clone size come from that table. The top ten hold 11% of the sample, which has hundreds of thousands of clones, approximately 89% seen once. A single count supports this clone. Seattle's cohort entered during active infection and was followed longitudinally. Looked up from germline, CDR1 is MGHRA and CDR2 is YSYEKL. V was clipped by 0 bases and J by 7 bases, with 16 bases between them. The CDR3 consists of 17 residues.

The chain carries TRBV4-1 and TRBJ1-6; D call uncertain. Material for sequencing was peripheral blood. The sequence was obtained from a young woman with COVID-19, enrolled during active disease. CDR3 sequence: CASSQDTGIYNNSPLHF. DNA for the CDR3: TGCGCCAGCAGCCAAGATACGGGTATCTACAACAATTCACCCCTCCACTTT.